Presented here are 19 T cell receptor beta chains from one specimen sequenced in a study of CD8+CD57+ T cells in acquired aplastic anemia. The use of genomic DNA as template underpinned the TCR beta VDJ and CDR3 profiling. TCRdb reprocessed the reads with MiXCR, giving one entry per CDR3 protein. The table lists 400,000 to 450,000 distinct CDR3 sequences, approximately 70% of them singletons, with 3% to 4.5% in the top ten. The source material was sorted CD4+, CD8+, or CD8+CD57+ T cells (not recorded which) from PBMCs. The receptors derive from a human donor in good health, serving as a control.

This chain links TRBV29-1 with TRBJ2-7; D uncertain. The ends were cut back, 6 bases at V and 3 bases at J, with 12 bases in the middle. Germline V lookup: CDR1 SQVTM, CDR2 ANQGSEA. The CDR3 totals 12 residues. Here the CDR3 DNA reads TGCAGCGTCAGGTATGGAATCTACGAGCAGTACTTC. As protein: CSVRYGIYEQYF.

V and J are TRBV20-1 and TRBJ2-5; no definite D call. Trimming removed 8 bases at V and 5 bases at J, with 12 bases between. The germline V gene has CDR1 DFQATT and CDR2 SNEGSKA (reference sequence). CDR3 size: 11 residues. The CDR3 sequence: CSSTLNETQYF. The CDR3 DNA is TGCAGTTCTACACTCAACGAGACCCAGTACTTC.

With regard to this clonotype: The junction and the germline gene differ at one end; a read error may be behind it. The chain employs TRBV10-3 and TRBJ1-2; no reliable D call. CDR1 is ENHRY, CDR2 SYGVKD, per germline. The CDR3 runs to 14 residues. In DNA, the CDR3 is TGTGCCGTCAGTGAGCCCGACGGGAACTATGGCCACACCTTC. As protein: CAVSEPDGNYGHTF.

This sequence joins TRBV12-3 or TRBV12-4 and TRBJ1-3; tentative D call: TRBD1 (5 bases). Trimming shortened V by 3 bases and J by 2 bases, and 8 bases separated the two germline ends. CDR3 length: 14 amino acids. The CDR3 here is CASSLDITGNTIYF. The CDR3 DNA reads TGTGCCAGCAGTTTGGACATAACTGGAAACACCATATATTTT.

The V call is TRBV7-6, the J call TRBJ1-1; D is possibly TRBD1 (5 bases). The germline gives CDR1 SGHVS, CDR2 FNYEAQ. The CDR3 spans 15 residues. V lost 1 base and J lost 14, with 23 bases in between. CDR3 sequence (DNA): TGTGCCAGCAGCTTAGTACGGGGACGGAACTATGGCTACTTCTTT. Protein: CASSLVRGRNYGYFF. The full variable domain, completed using reference TRBV7-6 and TRBJ1-1, is GAGVSQSPRYKVTKRGQDVALRCDPISGHVSLYWYRQALGQGPEFLTYFNYEAQQDKSGLPNDRFSAERPEGSISTLTIQRTEQRDSAMYRCASSLVRGRNYGYFFGQGTRLTVV.

As for this clonotype: The limits of the CDR3 on the DNA are not certain, so only TCRdb's listed CDR3 is given. The CDR3 here is CSLPSQTALYFCATSDDHDTQYF. The chain joins TRBV29-1 to TRBJ2-3; TRBD1 was called by the table and not checked on the DNA. The V gene's germline CDR1 is SQVTM and CDR2 ANQGSEA. The CDR3 length is 23 residues, termini included.

Written as DNA, the CDR3 is TGTGCCAGCAGTTTAAATGGACTAGCTGGCCAAGAGACCCAGCATTTT. Protein: CASSLNGLAGQETQHF. The chain is built from TRBV12-3 or TRBV12-4 and TRBJ1-5; unclear D gene. V lost 2 bases to trimming and J lost 11 bases, with 22 bases between them. The CDR3 is made up of 16 amino acids.

This clonotype was seen at least ten times. J is TRBJ2-7 and V is TRBV7-2; TRBD2 matches at 7 bases. V gave up 4 bases and J gave up 4 bases; unmatched junction bases: 10. The CDR3 contains 15 residues. CDR1 and CDR2 from the germline V gene are SGHTA and FQGNSA. The CDR3 loop reads CASSWVLGAGYEQYF. The CDR3 DNA reads as TGTGCCAGCAGCTGGGTTTTAGGAGCGGGGTACGAGCAGTACTTC.

This sequence joins TRBV9 and TRBJ1-1, with a weak D call TRBD1 (5 bases). CDR1 is SGDLS, CDR2 YYNGEE, per germline. V lost 0 bases and J 5 bases, leaving 11 bases between the germline ends. This CDR3 region has 14 residues. The CDR3 DNA sequence: TGTGCCAGCAGCGTAGCAGGGTTGAGTACTGAAGCTTTCTTT. Amino acid sequence: CASSVAGLSTEAFF.

This chain links TRBV7-2 with TRBJ1-3; TRBD1 matches at 10 bases. Germline lookup yields CDR1 SGHTA and CDR2 FQGNSA. V was pared by 2 bases and J by 3 bases, with 1 base of the junction left unmatched. The CDR3 contains 15 residues. CDR3 DNA sequence: TGTGCCAGCAGCTTACGGGACAGGGGTGGAAACACCATATATTTT. This translates into CASSLRDRGGNTIYF.

This clonotype was seen a single time. Its ends do not fully match the called genes, so a read error is possible. This sequence joins TRBV24-1 and TRBJ1-6, with D perhaps matching TRBD1 (6 bases). The germline V gene has CDR1 KGHDR and CDR2 SFDVKD. The CDR3 runs to 13 residues. The CDR3 DNA reads TGTGCCACCGCAGACAGGCCTAATTCACCTCTCCACTTT. Protein: CATADRPNSPLHF.

The J gene is TRBJ1-1, the V gene TRBV5-5; D remains ambiguous. Trimming cost V 3 bases and J 2 bases, with 14 bases left between them. Germline V CDR1 and CDR2: SGHKS, YYEKEE (reference sequence). The CDR3 is made up of 15 amino acids. CDR3 DNA sequence: TGTGCCAGCAGCTCCTTCCGGGCACCAAACACTGAAGCTTTCTTT. It codes for CASSSFRAPNTEAFF.

The chain carries TRBV6-1 and TRBJ1-6, with D unclear. This CDR3 region has 16 residues. Germline V gene lookup returns CDR1 MNHNS and CDR2 SASEGT. The V end lost 5 bases, the J end lost 9 bases, and 20 bases lay between the germline ends. This CDR3 is CASSRIRILRRSPLHF. CDR3 DNA sequence: TGTGCCAGCAGTAGAATAAGGATACTTAGGCGTTCACCCCTCCACTTT.

This clonotype was observed at least ten times. This chain links TRBV7-3 with TRBJ1-3; D unclear. V was trimmed by 0 bases and J by 3 bases, leaving 3 bases between them. Germline values: CDR1 SGHTA, CDR2 FQGTGA. The CDR3 covers 13 residues. The CDR3 loop reads CASSLTIGNTIYF. Here the CDR3 DNA reads TGTGCCAGCAGCTTAACAATTGGAAACACCATATATTTT.

Many counts were recorded for this clonotype. This chain links TRBV6-5 with TRBJ1-1, with 9 bases that match TRBD1. Germline V gives CDR1 MNHEY, CDR2 SVGAGI. J was trimmed by 4 bases and V by 0 bases; bases with no gene match: 3. The CDR3 has 15 residues. The DNA of the CDR3 is TGTGCCAGCAGTTACTCGGGGACAGGGACCACTGAAGCTTTCTTT. Amino acid sequence: CASSYSGTGTTEAFF.

The J gene is TRBJ1-2, the V gene TRBV11-1, with D unclear. Trimming left V 6 bases short and J 1 base short, with 15 bases between. The CDR3 has 15 residues. Per germline, CDR1 SGHAT and CDR2 FQDESV (reference sequence). As DNA, the CDR3 is TGTGCCAGCAGTCCAAGTACGGTTGATAACTATGGCTACACCTTC. This gives the protein CASSPSTVDNYGYTF. Drawing the rest from reference TRBV11-1 and TRBJ1-2, the complete variable domain is EAEVAQSPRYKITEKSQAVAFWCDPISGHATLYWYRQILGQGPELLVQFQDESVVDDSQLPKDRFSAERLKGVDSTLKIQPAELGDSAMYLCASSPSTVDNYGYTFGSGTRLTVV.

To note about this clonotype: In this CDR3 the conserved last residue, phenylalanine or tryptophan, is missing, so a read error is likely. No DNA is shown, since the ends of the CDR3 on it are uncertain; the CDR3 is the one TCRdb lists. The J gene is TRBJ1-5, the V gene TRBV7-3; TRBD1 is the table's D call and was not checked against the DNA. Germline values: CDR1 SGHTA, CDR2 FQGTGA. The CDR3 spans 13 residues, counting both ends. CDR3 in amino acids: CASSLGGGNRAHV.

Comment on this clonotype: Lacking the conserved final phenylalanine or tryptophan, this CDR3 likely reflects a read error. Because the CDR3's place on the DNA is in doubt, the DNA is left out and the CDR3 is given as listed by TCRdb. The gene calls are TRBV9 and TRBJ2-7. Germline CDR1 SGDLS, CDR2 YYNGEE. The CDR3 extends over 12 residues, inclusive of both ends. The CDR3 protein is CASSEAGTIQTE.

This sequence joins TRBV2 and TRBJ1-4; the D is unclear. Trimming took off 6 bases at V and 10 bases at J, with 21 bases between the two ends. Germline assignment: CDR1 SNHLY and CDR2 FYNNEI. This CDR3 is built from 15 residues. The CDR3 nucleotides read TGTGCCAGCAGCCTTAACGGAGACGACACCGGAAAACTGTTTTTT. This encodes CASSLNGDDTGKLFF.